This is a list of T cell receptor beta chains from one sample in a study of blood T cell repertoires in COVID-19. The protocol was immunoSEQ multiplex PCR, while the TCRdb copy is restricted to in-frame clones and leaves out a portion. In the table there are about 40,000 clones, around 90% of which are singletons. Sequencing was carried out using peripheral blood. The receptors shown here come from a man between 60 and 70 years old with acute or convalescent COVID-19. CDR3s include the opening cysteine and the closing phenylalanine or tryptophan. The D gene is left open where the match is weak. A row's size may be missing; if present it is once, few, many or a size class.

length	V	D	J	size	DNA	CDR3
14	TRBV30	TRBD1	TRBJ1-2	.	TGTGCCTGGAGTGGAAAACAGGGGTTCTATGGCTACACCTTC	CAWSGKQGFYGYTF
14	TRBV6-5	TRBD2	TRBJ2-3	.	TGTGCCAGCGGACCTAGCGGGAGCACAGATACGCAGTATTTT	CASGPSGSTDTQYF
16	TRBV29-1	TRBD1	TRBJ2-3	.	TGCAGCGGCACAGGGGGCGCGGGGGAAGGCACAGATACGCAGTATTTT	CSGTGGAGEGTDTQYF
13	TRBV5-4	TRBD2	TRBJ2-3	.	TGTGCCAGCAGCGTCGGGACTAGCGGGAGTCTTTATTTT	CASSVGTSGSLYF
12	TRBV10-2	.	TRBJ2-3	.	TGCGCCAGCAGTTCTAGCACAGATACGCAGTATTTT	CASSSSTDTQYF
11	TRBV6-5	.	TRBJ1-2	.	TGTGCCAGCGGGACAAACTATGGCTACACCTTC	CASGTNYGYTF
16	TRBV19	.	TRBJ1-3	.	TGTGCCAGTAGTATAGATTCTAACAGCTATGGAAACACCATATATTTT	CASSIDSNSYGNTIYF
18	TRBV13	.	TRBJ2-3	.	TGTGCCAGCAGCTTAGGCACAACTAGCCGATCCCGAGGAGATACGCAGTATTTT	CASSLGTTSRSRGDTQYF
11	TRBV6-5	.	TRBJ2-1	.	TGTGCCAGCAGTCGTGAGGATGAGCAGTTCTTC	CASSREDEQFF
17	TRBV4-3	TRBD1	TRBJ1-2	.	TGCGCCAGCAGCCAAACAAGACAGGGCAGGGGGCGTCCCGGCTGCACCTTC	CASSQTRQGRGRPGCTF
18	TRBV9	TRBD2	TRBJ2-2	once	TGTGCCAGCAGCGGATGGACTAGCGGGAGGGCCGGCAGCGGGGAGCTGTTTTTT	CASSGWTSGRAGSGELFF
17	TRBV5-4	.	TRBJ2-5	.	TGTGCCAGCAGCCCCATCAGGGGAGCGGGGTTGCAAGAGACCCAGTACTTC	CASSPIRGAGLQETQYF
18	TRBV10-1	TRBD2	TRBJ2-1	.	TGCGCCAGCAGTAGTTCGGACCCCAGACTAGCGTCCTACAATGAGCAGTTCTTC	CASSSSDPRLASYNEQFF
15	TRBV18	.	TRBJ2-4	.	TGTGCCAGCTCACCAGAGAGGGGGACCAAAAACATTCAGTACTTC	CASSPERGTKNIQYF
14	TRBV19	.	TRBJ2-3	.	TGTGCCAGTAGTATCTCGAGCGACACAGATACGCAGTATTTT	CASSISSDTDTQYF
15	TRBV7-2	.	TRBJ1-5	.	TGTGCCAGCAGCTTAGTAGGAACGGGAAATCAGCCCCAGCATTTT	CASSLVGTGNQPQHF
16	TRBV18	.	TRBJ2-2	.	TGTGCCAGCTCACCGTTGGGACTCGCTAACACCGGGGAGCTGTTTTTT	CASSPLGLANTGELFF
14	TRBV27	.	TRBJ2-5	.	TGTGCCAGCAGTCCGAGCGGAGGGCAAGAGACCCAGTACTTC	CASSPSGGQETQYF
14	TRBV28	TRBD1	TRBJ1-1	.	TGTGCCAGCAGAGACAGGGGTAGAGACACTGAAGCTTTCTTT	CASRDRGRDTEAFF
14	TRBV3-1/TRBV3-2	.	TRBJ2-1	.	TGTGCCAGCAGCCAAGTCGGCGGGAAGGCTGAGCAGTTCTTC	CASSQVGGKAEQFF
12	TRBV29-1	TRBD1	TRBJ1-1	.	TGCAGCGGACGACAGGGAAGCACTGAAGCTTTCTTT	CSGRQGSTEAFF
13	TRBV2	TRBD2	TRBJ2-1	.	TGTGCCAGCCAAAGACTAGCGGGAGCAGAGCAGTTCTTC	CASQRLAGAEQFF
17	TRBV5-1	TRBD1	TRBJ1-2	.	TGCGCCAGCAGCTTGGAGTTCAGGGGGCAAGCCCACTATGGCTACACCTTC	CASSLEFRGQAHYGYTF
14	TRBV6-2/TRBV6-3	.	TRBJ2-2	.	TGTGCCAGCAGTTACTTAAGGAGCACCGGGGAGCTGTTTTTT	CASSYLRSTGELFF
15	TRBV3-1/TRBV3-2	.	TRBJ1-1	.	TGTGCCAGCAGCCCCGACCTCTTTTCGAGGACTGAAGCTTTCTTT	CASSPDLFSRTEAFF
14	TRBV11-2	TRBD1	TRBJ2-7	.	TGTGCCAGCAGCCCTCGACAGGGAGTCCACGAGCAGTACTTC	CASSPRQGVHEQYF
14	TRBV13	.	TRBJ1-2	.	TGTGCCAGCAGCGGAGAAGGGGCTGGGTATGGCTACACCTTC	CASSGEGAGYGYTF
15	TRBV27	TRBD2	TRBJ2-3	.	TGTGCCAGCAGTCAAACTAGCGGGAGCTCAGATACGCAGTATTTT	CASSQTSGSSDTQYF
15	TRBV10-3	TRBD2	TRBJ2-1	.	TGTGCCATCAGTGCAACTAGCGGGGGCTACAATGAGCAGTTCTTC	CAISATSGGYNEQFF